These 11 T cell receptor beta chains share one sample of origin, sequenced in a study of T-cell memory formation after mild COVID-19. TCRdb processed the 5' RACE reads anew with MiXCR; each CDR3 protein has one entry. There are under 35,000 distinct CDR3 sequences in the sample; roughly 21% occur only once, and 1.5% lies in the top ten. The sample was PBMCs or a T cell subset sorted from them (not recorded which). The receptor source for this set is an adult who had mild COVID-19 (a few samples of this study predate the infection). Cell type and time point are not known.

This clonotype was detected ten times or more. V is TRBV7-2 and J is TRBJ2-5; 8 bases map to TRBD1. This CDR3 has 14 residues. The V and J ends lost 6 bases and 2 bases, in that order; junction bases with no gene match: 5. Germline assignment: CDR1 SGHTA and CDR2 FQGNSA. The chain's CDR3 is CASRIRQGQETQYF. The CDR3 coding sequence is TGTGCCAGCAGAATAAGACAGGGGCAAGAGACCCAGTACTTC.

This clonotype has only a few counts. This chain uses TRBV27 with TRBJ2-1; 7 bases fit TRBD1. CDR3 length: 13 amino acids. CDR1 MNHEY and CDR2 SMNVEV come from the germline V gene (reference sequence). V dropped 5 bases and J dropped 11; count of bases not matched to a gene: 9. CDR3 nucleotides: TGTGCCAGCAGTCCCATATCACAGGGGAAGCAGTTCTTC. This sequence encodes CASSPISQGKQFF.

This clonotype is labeled as medium-sized (0.01 to 0.1%). The V gene is TRBV11-2, the J gene TRBJ2-7, with D perhaps given as TRBD1 or TRBD2 (6 bases each). There are 14 residues in the CDR3. V shed 2 bases and J shed 3 bases, with 11 bases lying between them. Germline assignment: CDR1 SGHAT and CDR2 FQNNGV. The CDR3 is CASSLTGGGYEQYF. CDR3 coding DNA: TGTGCCAGCAGCTTAACCGGGGGCGGCTACGAGCAGTACTTC.

This clonotype has a count of ten or more. This chain uses TRBV6-5 with TRBJ1-6; D not resolved. Trimming removed 10 bases from V and 7 bases from J, with 14 bases in between. The CDR3 contains 13 residues. Germline loops: CDR1 MNHEY, CDR2 SVGAGI. The CDR3 sequence is CATGEQTNSPLHF. The CDR3 nucleotides read TGTGCCACCGGGGAGCAGACCAATTCACCCCTCCACTTT.

Ten or more counts support this clonotype. The chain has TRBV29-1 and TRBJ2-1, with D possibly matching TRBD2 (6 bases). The CDR3 totals 14 residues. Looked up from germline, CDR1 is SQVTM and CDR2 is ANQGSEA. Trimming removed 4 bases from V and 0 bases from J, with 10 bases in between. The CDR3 coding sequence is TGCAGCGTTGTAATCGGGAGCTCCTACAATGAGCAGTTCTTC. Translating it yields CSVVIGSSYNEQFF.

The chain is built from TRBV7-9 and TRBJ2-2; 10 bases match TRBD2. The CDR3 contains 16 residues. The V gene's germline CDR1 is SEHNR and CDR2 FQNEAQ (reference sequence). V was clipped by 5 bases and J by 1 base; unmatched bases: 4. The CDR3 here is CASSPGTSVNTGELFF. The CDR3 DNA reads TGTGCCAGCAGCCCCGGGACTAGCGTGAACACCGGGGAGCTGTTTTTT.

This chain joins TRBV12-3 or TRBV12-4 and TRBJ2-5; 7 bases line up with TRBD1. CDR3 size: 14 residues. The J segment lost 4 bases and the V segment lost 4 bases, leaving 6 bases of the junction unmatched. The CDR3, as DNA: TGTGCCAGCAGTTCCCACAGGGGATTAGAGACCCAGTACTTC. The encoded protein is CASSSHRGLETQYF.

The chain uses TRBV3-1 and TRBJ1-2; no firm D call. CDR1 is LGHDT, CDR2 YNNKEL, per germline (reference sequence). CDR3 size: 15 residues. V was shortened by 4 bases and J by 8 bases, with 20 bases between the two germline ends. The CDR3 region is CASSPDLNGVRGYTF. The DNA of the CDR3 is TGTGCCAGCAGCCCCGACCTCAACGGGGTACGCGGCTACACCTTC.

This clonotype occurred many times. The CDR3 protein is CASSLAVIAWSPDTQYF. CDR3 nucleotides: TGTGCCAGCAGCTTAGCGGTGATAGCGTGGAGTCCAGATACGCAGTATTTT. The rearrangement joins TRBV7-9 to TRBJ2-3, with D possibly being TRBD2 (5 bases). The ends were cut back, 0 bases at V and 4 bases at J, with 17 bases in the middle. Germline CDR1 is SEHNR and CDR2 is FQNEAQ (reference sequence). The CDR3 loop spans 17 amino acids.

This clonotype was detected ten times or more. This chain links TRBV7-8 with TRBJ1-5, with D unresolved. V dropped 5 bases and J dropped 5 bases, with 13 bases sitting between them. The CDR3 consists of 14 residues. In germline, CDR1 is SGHVS, CDR2 FQNEAQ. Written as DNA, the CDR3 is TGTGCCAGCAGCCTCCCGGGGTTATATCAGCCCCAGCATTTT. This translates into CASSLPGLYQPQHF. Full variable domain (rest looked up from reference TRBV7-8 and TRBJ1-5): GAGVSQSPRYKVAKRGQDVALRCDPISGHVSLFWYQQALGQGPEFLTYFQNEAQLDKSGLPSDRFFAERPEGSVSTLKIQRTQQEDSAVYLCASSLPGLYQPQHFGDGTRLSIL.

This clonotype appeared many times. The chain joins TRBV15 to TRBJ1-6; D might be TRBD1 (5 bases). The CDR3 has 18 residues. V lost 2 bases, J lost 7 bases, and 21 bases lay in between. CDR1 is LNHNV and CDR2 is YYDKDF in the germline V gene (reference sequence). The CDR3 loop reads CATSRPTSLGARNSPLHF. CDR3 DNA: TGTGCCACCAGCAGACCTACAAGCCTAGGGGCGCGCAATTCACCCCTCCACTTT.